One TCR beta chain is described in this entry. The antigen is unknown. Sequencing used immunoSEQ multiplex PCR; TCRdb keeps in-frame clones, though not all of them. This sample has roughly 1,600,000 clones, with around 98.5% found just once. Germline CDR1 is SGHRS and CDR2 is YFSETQ. The V end was cut by 0 bases, the J end by 4 bases, with 10 bases between. This CDR3 is 14 amino acids long. The data are from a study of shared clonotypes between healthy human individuals. About the study: In total, the donors were two women and a few men aged 18 to 49.

CD45RA-negative memory and CD45RA+ naive subsets were split from the CD4+ cells. Notes on the study in general: Non-shared clonotypes showed lower generation probabilities than clonotypes common to all four donors. Naive CD4 clonotype sharing across four donors was around 5.5%.

The specimen sequenced was naive CD4+ T cells sorted from blood. Subset indicated: CD45RA+ positively selected. This clonotype was sampled from a man younger than 40 in good health. The rearrangement links TRBV5-1 to TRBJ1-1, with D perhaps TRBD1 (5 bases). The CDR3 DNA sequence: TGCGCCAGCAGCTTGGATCGGGGGACCACTGAAGCTTTCTTT. Residues: CASSLDRGTTEAFF.